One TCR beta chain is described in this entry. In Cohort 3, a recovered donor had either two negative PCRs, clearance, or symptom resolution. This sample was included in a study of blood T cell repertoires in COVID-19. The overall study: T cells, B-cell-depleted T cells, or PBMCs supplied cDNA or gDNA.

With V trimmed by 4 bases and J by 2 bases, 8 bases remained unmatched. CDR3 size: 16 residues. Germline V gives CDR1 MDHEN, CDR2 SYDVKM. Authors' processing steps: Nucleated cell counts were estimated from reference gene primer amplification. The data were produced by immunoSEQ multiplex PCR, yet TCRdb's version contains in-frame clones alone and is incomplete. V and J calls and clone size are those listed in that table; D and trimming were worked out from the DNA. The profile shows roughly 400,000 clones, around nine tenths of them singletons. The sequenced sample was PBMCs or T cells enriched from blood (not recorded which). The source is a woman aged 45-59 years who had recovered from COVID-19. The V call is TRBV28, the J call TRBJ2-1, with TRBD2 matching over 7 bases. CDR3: CASSSKSGLTYNEQFF. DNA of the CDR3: TGTGCCAGCAGTTCGAAATCGGGACTAACCTACAATGAGCAGTTCTTC.